The text below deals with one T cell receptor beta chain. This clonotype was seen a handful of times. The target of this receptor is not known. Base qualities were left out, and no much larger clone turns up one base away. The data derive from a study of blood T cells in healthy people across ages (dated by TCRdb to about 2015). About the full investigation: In model experiments, roughly one uniquely barcoded TCR beta cDNA molecule per two T cells was captured by template switching. Two additional independent replicas of 1 million unique cDNA reads from the same blood draw were analyzed for two donors (one aged 18 to 29 and one aged 80 or older). To avoid experimental bias, donors of different ages were spread randomly across the sequencing lanes. Age-related changes in TCR beta repertoire diversity were measured in the study by deep sequencing normalized with unique cDNA molecular identifiers. The donors were divided into four age groups: young (average around 17 years), middle-aged (about 39), aged (under 70) and long-lived (82). Overall results and qualifications from the work: Observed TCR beta diversity per million T cells fell roughly linearly with age, and a significant reduction was already apparent by age roughly 40. Since profiling was done on bulk unsorted PBMCs, naive and antigen-experienced compartments could not be conclusively compared. Compared with the aged group, more naive CD4+ T cells, fewer expanded clones and increased TCR diversity were shown by the long-lived group, suggesting age selection. Because the CMV infection status of the donors was unknown, age-related changes in expanded clonotypes may potentially have been confounded. Total diversity estimates from one million sequenced T cells were considered lower bounds and underestimates. There was a strong correlation between observed TCR beta diversity and the percentage of naive T cells measured by flow cytometry.

V drops 0 bases and J drops 5 bases, leaving 7 bases in between. As encoded in the germline V gene (reference sequence), CDR1 is DFQATT while CDR2 is SNEGSKA. Including the terminal cysteine and phenylalanine, the CDR3 comprises 13 residues. CDR3 DNA is the only sequence kept; it has 39 bases, read in frame from the first base. The library relied on 5' RACE. The sequencer was an Illumina HiSeq 2500. The second PCR ran for roughly 7 to 11 cycles and used a J-beta primer mix along with a sample-barcoded 5' primer. A unique molecular identifier was introduced onto each TCR beta cDNA molecule by a template-switch 5' adaptor carrying 12 random nucleotides. At least 2.5 million CDR3-containing paired-end reads were obtained from each sample. First-strand cDNA synthesis was performed from all RNA using the Mint cDNA synthesis kit, with priming by a TRBC-specific oligonucleotide. Following uracil-DNA glycosylase treatment, a first 18-cycle PCR with universal primers M1SS and BC2_uni_R was performed on all cDNA. The paper's data handling went like this. For normalization, 1 million high-quality reads, each with a distinct molecular identifier, were randomly selected from each sample. Instead of being binned into consensus sequences, reads with shared molecular identifiers were discarded. MiTCR, set to a Q25 quality threshold and the strictest error-elimination algorithm, was used for CDR3 identification, clonotype clustering and error correction. A nonparametric unseen species model with Euler transformation was used to estimate a lower bound on total TCR beta diversity. In-frame beta chains were kept once TCRdb had trimmed the public reads at Q25 with fastp and called clones with MiXCR. Every entry covers one CDR3 protein and lists the most common genes and DNA from its rows. The V and J calls, along with clone size, are taken from TCRdb and not from the paper's own processing. The sample table contains about 1.8 million distinct CDR3 sequences; only one count was recorded for roughly 50% of them. In total, the top ten clones hold 2.1% of the sample.

The roughly 38 donors, aged about 6 to 90 years, were systemically healthy Caucasian individuals from Russia. Around 10 milliliters of peripheral blood were collected from each donor into EDTA-treated Vacutainer tubes. PBMCs were isolated by Ficoll-Paque density-gradient centrifugation, with at least 7 million obtained per sample. Total RNA was extracted from PBMCs with Trizol reagent, with at least 6 micrograms obtained per sample. Naive CD45RAhigh/CD27high T cell percentages were measured by flow cytometry on a PBMC aliquot from every donor. The chain links TRBV20-1 with TRBJ1-4; the D gene is perhaps TRBD1, from 5 matching bases. The specimen sequenced was blood. The TCR sequence derives from a woman aged 40 to 49 in good health. The nucleotides are TGCAGTGCTAGAGAGGGGGGAAATGAAAAACTGTTTTTT. This sequence encodes CSAREGGNEKLFF.